This T cell receptor beta chain originates from a study of T cells in Graves' hyperthyroidism and ophthalmopathy. Whole-study context: Prior to any treatment, at the point of initial diagnosis, peripheral blood was collected.

It was RNA transcripts that yielded the amplified TCR beta CDR3 regions. The study used the HTBI primer set for a first-round RT-PCR of the TCR CDR3. TCRdb ran MiXCR on the multiplex PCR reads and lists one entry per CDR3 protein. The repertoire holds approximately 690,000 distinct CDR3 sequences, with roughly 20% as singletons. The CDR3 covers 12 residues. Germline V gives CDR1 GTSNPN, CDR2 SVGIG (reference sequence). In this sample, this clonotype turned up a few times. Its matching antigen is unknown. One end of the junction varies from germline; a read error may be responsible. The diagnoses drew upon clinical symptoms, serum thyroxine and TRAb, thyroid ultrasound and orbital computed tomography. General study results and limits: Most thyroid clonotypes that were expanded above 0.001 also turned up in blood.

The gene calls are TRBV30 and TRBJ2-7; D unresolved. This sequence originates from a man aged 25-45 years with Graves' ophthalmopathy. Material: blood. The CDR3 region is CAWSVGSDEQYF. The CDR3 DNA follows: TGTGCCTGGAGTGTAGGCTCCGACGAGCAGTACTTC.